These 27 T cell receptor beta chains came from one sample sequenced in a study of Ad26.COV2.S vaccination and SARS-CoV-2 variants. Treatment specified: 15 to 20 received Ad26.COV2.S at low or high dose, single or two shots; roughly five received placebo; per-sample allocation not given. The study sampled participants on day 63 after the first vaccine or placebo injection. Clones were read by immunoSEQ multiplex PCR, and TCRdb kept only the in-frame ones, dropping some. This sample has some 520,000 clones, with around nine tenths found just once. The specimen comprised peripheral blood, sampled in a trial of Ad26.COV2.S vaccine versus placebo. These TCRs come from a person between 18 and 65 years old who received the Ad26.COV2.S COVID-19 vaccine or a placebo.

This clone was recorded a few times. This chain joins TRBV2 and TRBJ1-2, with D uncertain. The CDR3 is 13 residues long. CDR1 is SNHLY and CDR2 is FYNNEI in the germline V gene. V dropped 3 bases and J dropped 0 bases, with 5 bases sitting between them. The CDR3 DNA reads TGTGCCAGCAGTGAGGGGACTAACTATGGCTACACCTTC. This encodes CASSEGTNYGYTF.

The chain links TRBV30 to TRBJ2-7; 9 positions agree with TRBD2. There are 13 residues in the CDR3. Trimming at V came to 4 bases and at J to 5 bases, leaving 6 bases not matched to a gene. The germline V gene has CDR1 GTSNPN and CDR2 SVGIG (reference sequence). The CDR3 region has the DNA TGTGCCTGGACCACTAGCGGGTGGAACGAGCAGTACTTC. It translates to CAWTTSGWNEQYF.

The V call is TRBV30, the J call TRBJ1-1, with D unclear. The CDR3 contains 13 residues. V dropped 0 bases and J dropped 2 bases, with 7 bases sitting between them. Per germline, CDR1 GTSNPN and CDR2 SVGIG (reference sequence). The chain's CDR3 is CAWSVGLNTEAFF. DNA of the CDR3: TGTGCCTGGAGTGTGGGCCTCAACACTGAAGCTTTCTTT.

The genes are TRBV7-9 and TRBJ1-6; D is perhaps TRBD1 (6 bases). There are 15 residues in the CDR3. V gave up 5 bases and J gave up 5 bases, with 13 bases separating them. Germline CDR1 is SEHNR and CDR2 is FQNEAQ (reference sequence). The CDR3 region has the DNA TGTGCCAGCAGCCCGAGGACAGCACATAATTCACCCCTCCACTTT. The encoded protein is CASSPRTAHNSPLHF.

The DNA for the CDR3 is TGTGCCAGCAGTTATAGCGGGTCCACCGGGGAGCTGTTTTTT. Translation: CASSYSGSTGELFF. The rearrangement uses TRBV6-2 or TRBV6-3 and TRBJ2-2, with 7 bases aligning to TRBD2. V lost 3 bases, J lost 4 bases, and 2 bases stayed unmatched. This CDR3 has 14 residues. Germline values: CDR1 MNHEY, CDR2 SVGEGT.

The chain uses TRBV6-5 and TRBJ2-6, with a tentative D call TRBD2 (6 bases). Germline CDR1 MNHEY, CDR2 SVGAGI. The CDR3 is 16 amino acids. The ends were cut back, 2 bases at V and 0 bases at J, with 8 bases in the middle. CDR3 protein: CASSYRGVSGANVLTF. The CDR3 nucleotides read TGTGCCAGCAGTTACCGCGGGGTCTCTGGGGCCAACGTCCTGACTTTC.

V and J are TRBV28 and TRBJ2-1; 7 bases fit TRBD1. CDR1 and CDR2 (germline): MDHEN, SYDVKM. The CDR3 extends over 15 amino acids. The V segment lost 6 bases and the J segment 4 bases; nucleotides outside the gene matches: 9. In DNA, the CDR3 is TGTGCCAGCAGCATACAGGGGATCGGTTACAATGAGCAGTTCTTC. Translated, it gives CASSIQGIGYNEQFF. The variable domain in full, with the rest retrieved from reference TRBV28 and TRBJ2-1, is DVKVTQSSRYLVKRTGEKVFLECVQDMDHENMFWYRQDPGLGLRLIYFSYDVKMKEKGDIPEGYSVSREKKERFSLILESASTNQTSMYLCASSIQGIGYNEQFFGPGTRLTVL.

CDR3 protein: CASSQLAGGPEGADTQYF. The CDR3 bases are TGTGCCAGCAGCCAACTAGCGGGAGGCCCGGAGGGCGCAGATACGCAGTATTTT. The chain links TRBV7-9 to TRBJ2-3; 12 positions match TRBD2. CDR1 and CDR2 (germline): SEHNR, FQNEAQ (reference sequence). V was clipped by 5 bases and J by 4 bases; unmatched bases: 13. The CDR3 is made up of 18 amino acids.

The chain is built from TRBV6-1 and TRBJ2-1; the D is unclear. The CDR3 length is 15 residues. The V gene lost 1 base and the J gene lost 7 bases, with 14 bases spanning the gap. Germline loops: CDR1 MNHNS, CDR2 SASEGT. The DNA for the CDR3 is TGTGCCAGCAGTGAAGAACAAGCTGAAAGGAATGAGCAGTTCTTC. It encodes CASSEEQAERNEQFF.

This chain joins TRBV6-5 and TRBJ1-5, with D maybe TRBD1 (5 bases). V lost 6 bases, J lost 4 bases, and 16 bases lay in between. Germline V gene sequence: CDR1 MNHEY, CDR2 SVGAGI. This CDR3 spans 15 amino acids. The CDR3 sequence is CASRAGWGLNQPQHF. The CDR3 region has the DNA TGTGCCAGCAGGGCCGGGTGGGGACTGAATCAGCCCCAGCATTTT.

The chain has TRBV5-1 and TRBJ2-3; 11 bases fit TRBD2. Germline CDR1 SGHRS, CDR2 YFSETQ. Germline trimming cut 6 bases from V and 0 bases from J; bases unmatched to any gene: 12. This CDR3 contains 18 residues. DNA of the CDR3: TGCGCCAGCAAGTCTGGGACTAGCGGACTAATGAGCACAGATACGCAGTATTTT. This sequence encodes CASKSGTSGLMSTDTQYF.

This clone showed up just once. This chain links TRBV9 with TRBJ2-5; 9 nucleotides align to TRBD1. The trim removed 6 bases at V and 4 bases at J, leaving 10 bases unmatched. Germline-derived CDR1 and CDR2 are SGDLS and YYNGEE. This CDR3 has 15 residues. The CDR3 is CASTTTGGAGETQYF. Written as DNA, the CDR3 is TGTGCCAGCACGACCACAGGGGGCGCGGGAGAGACCCAGTACTTC.

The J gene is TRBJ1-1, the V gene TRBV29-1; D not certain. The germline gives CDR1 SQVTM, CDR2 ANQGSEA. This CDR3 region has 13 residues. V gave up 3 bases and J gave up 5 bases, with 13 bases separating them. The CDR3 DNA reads TGCAGCGTTGATCACGGACCGGGGACTGAAGCTTTCTTT. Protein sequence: CSVDHGPGTEAFF.

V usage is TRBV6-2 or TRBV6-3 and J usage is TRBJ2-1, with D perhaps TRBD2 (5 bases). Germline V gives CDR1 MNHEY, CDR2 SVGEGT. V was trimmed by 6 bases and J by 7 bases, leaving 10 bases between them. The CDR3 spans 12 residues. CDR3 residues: CASSKTGNEQFF. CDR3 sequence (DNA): TGTGCCAGCAGCAAAACGGGAAATGAGCAGTTCTTC.

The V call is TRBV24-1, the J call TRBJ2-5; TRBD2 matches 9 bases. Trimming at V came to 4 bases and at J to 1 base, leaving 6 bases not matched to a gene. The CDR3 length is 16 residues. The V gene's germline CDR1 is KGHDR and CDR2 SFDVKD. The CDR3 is CATSDTRLAVQETQYF. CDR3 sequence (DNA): TGTGCCACCAGTGACACAAGACTAGCGGTCCAAGAGACCCAGTACTTC.

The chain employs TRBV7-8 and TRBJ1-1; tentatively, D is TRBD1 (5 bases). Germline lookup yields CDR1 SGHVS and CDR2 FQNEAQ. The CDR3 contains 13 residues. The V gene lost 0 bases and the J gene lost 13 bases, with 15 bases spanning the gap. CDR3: CASSLAVTSQGFF. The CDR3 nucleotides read TGTGCCAGCAGCTTAGCGGTGACATCTCAGGGTTTCTTT. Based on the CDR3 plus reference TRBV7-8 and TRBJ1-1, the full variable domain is GAGVSQSPRYKVAKRGQDVALRCDPISGHVSLFWYQQALGQGPEFLTYFQNEAQLDKSGLPSDRFFAERPEGSVSTLKIQRTQQEDSAVYLCASSLAVTSQGFFGQGTRLTVV.

The CDR3 DNA reads as TGTGCCAGTAGCCATGGGGGCGGGGAGCTGTTTTTT. Amino acids: CASSHGGGELFF. J is TRBJ2-2 and V is TRBV19; D may be TRBD1 or TRBD2 (5 bases each). This CDR3 has 12 amino acids. V gave up 6 bases and J gave up 7 bases, with 9 bases separating them. The V gene's germline CDR1 is LNHDA and CDR2 SQIVND (reference sequence).

This chain's CDR3 is CASSLGSADTQYF. The CDR3 DNA is TGCGCCAGCAGCTTGGGTTCCGCAGATACGCAGTATTTT. The chain joins TRBV5-1 to TRBJ2-3; no firm D call. Germline CDR1 and CDR2: SGHRS and YFSETQ. V was pared by 0 bases and J by 4 bases, with 6 bases between. CDR3 length: 13 amino acids.

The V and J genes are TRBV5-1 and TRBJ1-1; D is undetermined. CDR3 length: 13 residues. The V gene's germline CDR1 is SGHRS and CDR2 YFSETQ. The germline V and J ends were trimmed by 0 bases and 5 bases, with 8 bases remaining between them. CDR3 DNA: TGCGCCAGCAGCTTGGAGCTCTGGACTGAAGCTTTCTTT. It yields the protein CASSLELWTEAFF.

The CDR3 protein is CASSLPGRGMTEAFF. As DNA, the CDR3 is TGTGCCAGCAGCTTGCCAGGCAGGGGGATGACTGAAGCTTTCTTT. This sequence joins TRBV5-4 and TRBJ1-1, with 7 bases matching TRBD1. J lost 5 bases, V lost 1 base, and 8 bases had no gene match. Germline loops: CDR1 SGHNT, CDR2 YYREEE (reference sequence). This CDR3 spans 15 amino acids.

CDR3 DNA sequence: TGTGCCAGCAGCCAAGGTCGAGCGGGCGAGCAGTACTTC. Amino acid sequence: CASSQGRAGEQYF. The rearrangement uses TRBV3-1 (or the pseudogene TRBV3-2) and TRBJ2-7; a weak D match, TRBD2 (6 bases). The CDR3 spans 13 residues. Trimming shortened V by 1 base and J by 6 bases, and 10 bases separated the two germline ends. Per the germline V gene, CDR1 is LGHDT and CDR2 is YNNKEL (reference sequence).

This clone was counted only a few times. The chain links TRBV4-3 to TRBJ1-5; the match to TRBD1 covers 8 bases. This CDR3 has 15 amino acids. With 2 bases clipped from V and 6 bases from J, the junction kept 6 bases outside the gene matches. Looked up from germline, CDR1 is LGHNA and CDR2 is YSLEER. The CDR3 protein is CASSQNRGVSQPQHF. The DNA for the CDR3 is TGCGCCAGCAGCCAAAACAGGGGGGTAAGTCAGCCCCAGCATTTT.

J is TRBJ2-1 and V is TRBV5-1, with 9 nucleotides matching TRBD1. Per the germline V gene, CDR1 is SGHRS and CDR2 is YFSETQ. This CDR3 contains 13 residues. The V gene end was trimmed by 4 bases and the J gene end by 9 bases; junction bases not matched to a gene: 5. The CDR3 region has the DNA TGCGCCAGCAGCATGGGACAGGGCGGTGAGCAGTTCTTC. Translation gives CASSMGQGGEQFF. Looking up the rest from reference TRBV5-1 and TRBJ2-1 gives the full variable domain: KAGVTQTPRYLIKTRGQQVTLSCSPISGHRSVSWYQQTPGQGLQFLFEYFSETQRNKGNFPGRFSGRQFSNSRSEMNVSTLELGDSALYLCASSMGQGGEQFFGPGTRLTVL.

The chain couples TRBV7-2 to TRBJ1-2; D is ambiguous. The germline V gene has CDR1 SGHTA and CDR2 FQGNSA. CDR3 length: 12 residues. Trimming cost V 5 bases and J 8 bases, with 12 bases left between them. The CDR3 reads CASSQTPGGYTF. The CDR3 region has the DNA TGTGCCAGCAGCCAGACCCCTGGGGGCTACACCTTC. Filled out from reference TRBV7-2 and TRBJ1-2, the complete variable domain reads GAGVSQSPSNKVTEKGKDVELRCDPISGHTALYWYRQSLGQGLEFLIYFQGNSAPDKSGLPSDRFSAERTGGSVSTLTIQRTQQEDSAVYLCASSQTPGGYTFGSGTRLTVV.

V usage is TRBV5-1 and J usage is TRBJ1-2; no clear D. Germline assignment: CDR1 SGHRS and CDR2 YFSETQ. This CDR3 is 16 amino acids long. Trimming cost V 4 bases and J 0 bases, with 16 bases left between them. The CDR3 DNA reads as TGCGCCAGCAGCCCGGTTTTGGGAACTTCTAACTATGGCTACACCTTC. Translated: CASSPVLGTSNYGYTF.

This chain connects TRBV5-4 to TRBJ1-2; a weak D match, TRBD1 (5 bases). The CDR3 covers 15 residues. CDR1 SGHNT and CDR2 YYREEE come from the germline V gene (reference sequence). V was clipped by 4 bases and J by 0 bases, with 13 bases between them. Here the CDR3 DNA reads TGTGCCAGCAGCGCTCGTGACAGATCTAACTATGGCTACACCTTC. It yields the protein CASSARDRSNYGYTF.

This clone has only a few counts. The CDR3 region is CASSPGGAGQPQHF. DNA of the CDR3: TGTGCCAGCAGTCCAGGGGGCGCAGGTCAGCCCCAGCATTTT. J is TRBJ1-5 and V is TRBV27; 8 positions match TRBD1. The CDR3 extends over 14 amino acids. Germline loops: CDR1 MNHEY, CDR2 SMNVEV (reference sequence). J gave up 6 bases and V 5 bases, and 6 bases lay outside the gene matches.